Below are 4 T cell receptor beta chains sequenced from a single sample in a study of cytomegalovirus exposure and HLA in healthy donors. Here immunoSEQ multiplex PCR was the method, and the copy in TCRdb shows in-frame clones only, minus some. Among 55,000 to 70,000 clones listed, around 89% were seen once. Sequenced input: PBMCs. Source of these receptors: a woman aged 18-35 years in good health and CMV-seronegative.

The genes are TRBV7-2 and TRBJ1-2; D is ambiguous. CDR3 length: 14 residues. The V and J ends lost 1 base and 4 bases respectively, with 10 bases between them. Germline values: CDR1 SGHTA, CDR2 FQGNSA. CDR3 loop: CASSLGLRVYGYTF. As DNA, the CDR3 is TGTGCCAGCAGCTTAGGCCTGAGGGTCTATGGCTACACCTTC.

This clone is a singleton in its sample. The CDR3 DNA reads TGCGCCAGCAGCACCCGAGCTGAGGGCTACACCTTC. Amino acid sequence: CASSTRAEGYTF. V and J are TRBV4-1 and TRBJ1-2, with D uncertain. Trimming took 5 bases from V and 8 from J, leaving 12 bases between them. Germline V gene sequence: CDR1 MGHRA, CDR2 YSYEKL. The CDR3 has 12 amino acids.

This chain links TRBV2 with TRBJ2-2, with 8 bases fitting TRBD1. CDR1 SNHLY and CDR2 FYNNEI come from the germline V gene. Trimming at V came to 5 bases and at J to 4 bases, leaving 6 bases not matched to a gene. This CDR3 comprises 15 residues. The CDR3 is CASSTDRERTGELFF. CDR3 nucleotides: TGTGCCAGCAGTACGGACAGGGAGCGCACCGGGGAGCTGTTTTTT.

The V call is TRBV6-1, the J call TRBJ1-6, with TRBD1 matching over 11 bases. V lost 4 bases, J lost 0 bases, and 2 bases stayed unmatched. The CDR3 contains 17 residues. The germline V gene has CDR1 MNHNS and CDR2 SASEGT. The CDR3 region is CASSAGQGVSYNSPLHF. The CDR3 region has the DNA TGTGCCAGCAGTGCGGGACAGGGGGTCTCCTATAATTCACCCCTCCACTTT.